This TCR beta chain was obtained from a study of blood T cell repertoires in COVID-19. Trimming at V came to 4 bases and at J to 4 bases, leaving 1 base not matched to a gene. The germline V gene encodes CDR1 SEHNR and CDR2 FQNEAQ (reference sequence). The CDR3 spans 14 residues. This clone was seen a few times. In the original analysis: Amplification from reference gene primers served as the basis for estimated nucleated cell counts. The method was immunoSEQ multiplex PCR; TCRdb's version includes in-frame clones alone and lacks a portion of them. That table gives V, J and clone size, and the DNA gave D and trimming. Of around 190,000 clones listed, roughly four fifths are singletons.

The clonotype was recovered from a middle-aged woman with COVID-19, enrolled during active disease. V is TRBV7-9 and J is TRBJ1-5; 10 nucleotides align to TRBD1. Sequences were obtained from peripheral blood. This CDR3 is CASSSGQGNQPQHF. CDR3 DNA: TGTGCCAGCAGCTCGGGACAGGGGAATCAGCCCCAGCATTTT.